This T cell receptor beta chain was identified in a study of healthy donors' naive CD4 and CD8 T cells. TCR libraries were built from 500 to 550 ng of total RNA by linear amplification. TCRdb reprocessed the reads via MiXCR and lists one record per CDR3 protein. The table records about 180,000 distinct CDR3 sequences, around 74% of them present only once. The germline V gene has CDR1 SQVTM and CDR2 ANQGSEA. The length of the CDR3 is 12 residues. V lost 7 bases and J lost 4, with 14 bases in between. Input material: naive CD4+ and CD8+ T cells sorted from blood, pooled from several donors. The genes are TRBV29-1 and TRBJ2-7; D is perhaps TRBD2 (5 bases). The sequence derives from a pool of human donors in good health; the sample pools cells from several healthy donors. In DNA, the CDR3 is TGCAGCGGAGGAGAGCGGATTTACGAGCAGTACTTC. Its protein is CSGGERIYEQYF.